The 19 T cell receptor beta chains presented below share a single source sample, sequenced in a study of blood T cell repertoires in COVID-19. This table comes from immunoSEQ multiplex PCR, and its TCRdb copy is limited to in-frame clones, with some not included. The table lists 140,000 or so clones, approximately 90% of them singletons. Sequenced sample: peripheral blood. The receptors here all came from a human donor in a cohort sampled during active COVID-19.

J is TRBJ2-3 and V is TRBV5-1; D gene ambiguous. The germline V gene has CDR1 SGHRS and CDR2 YFSETQ. V was shortened by 4 bases and J by 1 base, with 4 bases between the two germline ends. The CDR3 totals 12 residues. The CDR3 coding sequence is TGCGCCAGCAGCCCGGGCACAGATACGCAGTATTTT. Its protein is CASSPGTDTQYF.

This chain links TRBV4-1 with TRBJ1-6; 7 bases are shared with TRBD1. The germline CDR1 and CDR2 sequences are MGHRA and YSYEKL. The ends lost 1 base at V and 10 bases at J; junction bases unmatched: 13. This CDR3 has 17 amino acids. CDR3 amino acids: CASSQVGQAFVGSPLHF. The CDR3 bases are TGCGCCAGCAGCCAAGTTGGACAGGCTTTTGTGGGGTCACCCCTCCACTTT.

The chain combines TRBV5-1 with TRBJ1-1; 10 bases map to TRBD1. J gave up 5 bases and V 2 bases, and 6 bases lay outside the gene matches. Germline V gene sequence: CDR1 SGHRS, CDR2 YFSETQ. The CDR3 consists of 15 residues. The CDR3 bases are TGCGCCAGCAGCTTAGGACAGGGGGTACGTACTGAAGCTTTCTTT. Protein product: CASSLGQGVRTEAFF. The entire variable domain, with the rest obtained from reference TRBV5-1 and TRBJ1-1, is as follows: KAGVTQTPRYLIKTRGQQVTLSCSPISGHRSVSWYQQTPGQGLQFLFEYFSETQRNKGNFPGRFSGRQFSNSRSEMNVSTLELGDSALYLCASSLGQGVRTEAFFGQGTRLTVV.

J is TRBJ1-2 and V is TRBV7-2; D unresolved. Germline V gene lookup returns CDR1 SGHTA and CDR2 FQGNSA. The CDR3 length is 15 residues. The V and J ends lost 0 bases and 5 bases respectively, with 13 bases between them. CDR3 nucleotide sequence: TGTGCCAGCAGCTTAGCTGGGATGGGAGAGTATGGCTACACCTTC. It codes for CASSLAGMGEYGYTF.

The chain has TRBV27 and TRBJ2-3; D not resolved. Germline V lookup: CDR1 MNHEY, CDR2 SMNVEV (reference sequence). This CDR3 has 14 amino acids. V lost 0 bases, J lost 0 bases, and 4 bases lay in between. The CDR3, as DNA: TGTGCCAGCAGTTTATCGACTAGCACAGATACGCAGTATTTT. Residues: CASSLSTSTDTQYF.

In its sample, this clone was seen once. The chain has TRBV13 and TRBJ2-1, with 8 bases identical to TRBD2. Germline loops: CDR1 PRHDT, CDR2 FYEKMQ (reference sequence). Losses at the gene ends were 5 bases for V and 2 bases for J; bases not matched to a gene: 11. The CDR3 is 17 amino acids. The CDR3 protein is CASSLTGGGGTYNEQFF. In DNA form, the CDR3 reads TGTGCCAGCAGCCTCACGGGAGGCGGGGGGACCTACAATGAGCAGTTCTTC.

The V gene is TRBV4-1, the J gene TRBJ1-5; D not resolved. V lost 1 base, J lost 0 bases, and 7 bases lay in between. This CDR3 is 15 amino acids long. Germline lookup yields CDR1 MGHRA and CDR2 YSYEKL. CDR3 protein: CASSQVSDSNQPQHF. The CDR3 bases are TGCGCCAGCAGCCAAGTCTCAGATAGCAATCAGCCCCAGCATTTT.

This clone has a single count. The chain has TRBV7-2 and TRBJ2-7, with D unresolved. Per germline, CDR1 SGHTA and CDR2 FQGNSA. The V end was cut by 5 bases, the J end by 3 bases, with 8 bases between. CDR3 length: 12 amino acids. CDR3 bases: TGTGCCAGCAGCCCCGAGCACTACGAGCAGTACTTC. It translates to CASSPEHYEQYF.

This clone was seen once. This sequence joins TRBV15 and TRBJ1-2; possibly TRBD1 for D (5 bases). Germline V gene lookup returns CDR1 LNHNV and CDR2 YYDKDF (reference sequence). This CDR3 has 13 residues. V was shortened by 5 bases and J by 8 bases, with 15 bases between the two germline ends. Written as DNA, the CDR3 is TGTGCCACCAGCGCCCAGGGTGGTGGCGGCTACACCTTC. This encodes CATSAQGGGGYTF. Filled out from reference TRBV15 and TRBJ1-2, the complete variable domain reads DAMVIQNPRYQVTQFGKPVTLSCSQTLNHNVMYWYQQKSSQAPKLLFHYYDKDFNNEADTPDNFQSRRPNTSFCFLDIRSPGLGDTAMYLCATSAQGGGGYTFGSGTRLTVV.

Comment on this clone: In the same sample, other DNA sequences code for this CDR3. V is TRBV4-1 and J is TRBJ1-2; TRBD1 might be the D (6 bases). The germline gives CDR1 MGHRA, CDR2 YSYEKL. V was clipped by 0 bases and J by 2 bases, with 10 bases between them. The CDR3 is 15 residues long. The CDR3 here is CASSQDPRGNYGYTF. The CDR3 DNA sequence: TGCGCCAGCAGCCAAGATCCCAGGGGCAACTATGGCTACACCTTC.

The V call is TRBV27, the J call TRBJ1-4; 8 nucleotides agree with TRBD1. V dropped 6 bases and J dropped 4; count of bases not matched to a gene: 4. CDR1 is MNHEY and CDR2 is SMNVEV in the germline V gene (reference sequence). The CDR3 length is 14 residues. CDR3 sequence reads: CASSWTGLNEKLFF. CDR3 nucleotides: TGTGCCAGCAGCTGGACAGGGCTTAATGAAAAACTGTTTTTT.

This chain connects TRBV18 to TRBJ2-1; perhaps TRBD2 as D (6 bases). Trimming took 2 bases from V and 9 from J, leaving 20 bases between them. The germline V gene has CDR1 KGHSH and CDR2 LQKENI. The CDR3 has 16 amino acids. The CDR3, as DNA: TGTGCCAGCTCACCATCTGGAGGGGCGGCCGTCGGTGAGCAGTTCTTC. Its protein product is CASSPSGGAAVGEQFF.

The chain recombines TRBV5-6 with TRBJ1-2; TRBD1 matches 7 bases. Trimming removed 0 bases from V and 4 bases from J; junction bases left unmatched: 6. CDR1 and CDR2 (germline): SGHDT, YYEEEE. The CDR3 length is 15 residues. The CDR3 nucleotides read TGTGCCAGCAGCTTGGTTTTGGACAGGCCCTATGGCTACACCTTC. Protein sequence: CASSLVLDRPYGYTF. Full variable domain (remainder filled in from reference TRBV5-6 and TRBJ1-2): DAGVTQSPTHLIKTRGQQVTLRCSPKSGHDTVSWYQQALGQGPQFIFQYYEEEERQRGNFPDRFSGHQFPNYSSELNVNALLLGDSALYLCASSLVLDRPYGYTFGSGTRLTVV.

The chain uses TRBV5-1 and TRBJ2-3; 8 positions agree with TRBD2. Germline assignment: CDR1 SGHRS and CDR2 YFSETQ. Unmatched junction bases numbered 3, after V lost 2 bases and J lost 4 bases. The CDR3 loop spans 14 amino acids. The CDR3 loop reads CASSFSGGSDTQYF. CDR3 sequence (DNA): TGCGCCAGCAGCTTCAGCGGGGGATCAGATACGCAGTATTTT.

The chain joins TRBV9 to TRBJ1-2, with 10 bases identical to TRBD1. Trimming cost V 3 bases and J 8 bases; bases outside gene matches: 13. The CDR3 has 16 residues. Germline V gene data show CDR1 as SGDLS and CDR2 as YYNGEE. The CDR3 DNA follows: TGTGCCAGCAGCGCCGAGACAGGGGGCTGGTCGGGCGGCTACACCTTC. It encodes CASSAETGGWSGGYTF.

This chain connects TRBV7-2 to TRBJ2-3; 9 bases map to TRBD1. This CDR3 has 17 amino acids. The junction had 13 bases not matched to a gene; V was cut back by 5 bases and J by 4 bases. Germline CDR1 reads SGHTA; CDR2 reads FQGNSA. CDR3 coding DNA: TGTGCCAGCAGCCGTGAACGCGCGGGACAGGGAGCAGATACGCAGTATTTT. Translating gives CASSRERAGQGADTQYF.

This clone was recorded only once. This chain links TRBV30 with TRBJ1-1; D is ambiguous. Germline CDR1 and CDR2: GTSNPN and SVGIG (reference sequence). The CDR3 has 13 amino acids. Trimming removed 1 base at V and 2 bases at J, with 8 bases between. This chain's CDR3 is CAWSEQINTEAFF. The CDR3, as DNA: TGTGCCTGGAGTGAACAAATCAACACTGAAGCTTTCTTT. Combining the CDR3 with reference TRBV30 and TRBJ1-1 gives the whole variable domain SQTIHQWPATLVQPVGSPLSLECTVEGTSNPNLYWYRQAAGRGLQLLFYSVGIGQISSEVPQNLSASRPQDRQFILSSKKLLLSDSGFYLCAWSEQINTEAFFGQGTRLTVV.

The sample holds one count of this clone. The V and J genes are TRBV3-1 (or the pseudogene TRBV3-2) and TRBJ2-2; 11 nucleotides align to TRBD2. The V and J ends lost 3 bases and 4 bases, in that order; junction bases with no gene match: 7. Germline values: CDR1 LGHDT, CDR2 YNNKEL (reference sequence). The CDR3 loop spans 17 amino acids. CDR3 loop: CASSQASGGLGTGELFF. The DNA of the CDR3 is TGTGCCAGCAGCCAGGCTAGCGGGGGGTTGGGCACCGGGGAGCTGTTTTTT.

The V gene is TRBV5-1, the J gene TRBJ2-7, with D tentatively TRBD2 (6 bases). The V end lost 1 base, the J end lost 2 bases, and 10 bases lay between the germline ends. The length of the CDR3 is 14 residues. Per the germline V gene, CDR1 is SGHRS and CDR2 is YFSETQ. This chain's CDR3 is CASSLLGGTYEQYF. The CDR3, as DNA: TGCGCCAGCAGCTTGCTTGGGGGGACCTACGAGCAGTACTTC.